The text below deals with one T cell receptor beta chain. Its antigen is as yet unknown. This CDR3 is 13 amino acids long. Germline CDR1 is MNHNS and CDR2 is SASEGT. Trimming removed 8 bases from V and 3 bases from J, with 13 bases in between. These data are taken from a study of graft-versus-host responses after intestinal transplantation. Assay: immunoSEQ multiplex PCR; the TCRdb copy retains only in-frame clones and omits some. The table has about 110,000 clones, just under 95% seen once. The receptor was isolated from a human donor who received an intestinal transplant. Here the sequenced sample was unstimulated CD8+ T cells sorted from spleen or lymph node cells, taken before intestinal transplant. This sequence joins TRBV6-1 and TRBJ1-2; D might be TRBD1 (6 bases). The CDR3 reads CASFTGTHYGYTF. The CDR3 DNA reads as TGTGCCAGCTTCACAGGGACCCACTATGGCTACACCTTC.